This T cell receptor beta chain stems from a study of T cell responses to AZD1222 COVID-19 vaccine. The assay was immunoSEQ multiplex PCR, and TCRdb's table has in-frame clones only and misses some. The data hold roughly 100,000 clones, with 80% to 90% observed a single time. General study findings and limits: Donors were largely white British and mainly female; clonal diversity was possibly underestimated. Vaccine-related CD4 TCRs covered spike, predominating at 160-218 and 743-854. Repertoires were obtained only post-peak T cell response.

The CDR3 totals 17 residues. Deletions cut 0 bases from V and 7 bases from J, with 20 bases between. CDR1 is SGHRS and CDR2 is YFSETQ in the germline V gene. Points on this clone: Its antigen is not known.

Sequences were derived from peripheral blood, sampled on day 0 of AZD1222 vaccination. The TCR was taken from an adult in good health. J is TRBJ2-4 and V is TRBV5-1, with D possibly matching TRBD2 (5 bases). CDR3 in DNA: TGCGCCAGCAGCTTGGATCTTGGCAGAGGTGGCGGGAACATTCAGTACTTC. Its protein product is CASSLDLGRGGGNIQYF.